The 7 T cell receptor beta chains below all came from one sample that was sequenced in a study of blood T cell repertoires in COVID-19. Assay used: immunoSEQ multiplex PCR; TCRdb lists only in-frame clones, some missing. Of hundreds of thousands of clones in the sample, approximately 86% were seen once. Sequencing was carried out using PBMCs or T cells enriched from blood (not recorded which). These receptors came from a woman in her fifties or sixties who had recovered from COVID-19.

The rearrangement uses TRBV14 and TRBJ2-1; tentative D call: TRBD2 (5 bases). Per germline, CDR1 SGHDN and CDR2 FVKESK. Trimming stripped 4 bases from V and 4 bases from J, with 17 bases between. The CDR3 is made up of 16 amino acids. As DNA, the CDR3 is TGTGCCAGCAGCCGACCGGGAACTAGGGCATACAATGAGCAGTTCTTC. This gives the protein CASSRPGTRAYNEQFF.

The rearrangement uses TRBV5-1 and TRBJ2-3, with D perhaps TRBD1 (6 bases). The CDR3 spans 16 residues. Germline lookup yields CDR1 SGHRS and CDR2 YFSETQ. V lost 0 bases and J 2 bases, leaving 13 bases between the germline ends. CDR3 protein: CASSLVGGKDTDTQYF. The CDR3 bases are TGCGCCAGCAGCTTGGTAGGGGGAAAGGACACAGATACGCAGTATTTT.

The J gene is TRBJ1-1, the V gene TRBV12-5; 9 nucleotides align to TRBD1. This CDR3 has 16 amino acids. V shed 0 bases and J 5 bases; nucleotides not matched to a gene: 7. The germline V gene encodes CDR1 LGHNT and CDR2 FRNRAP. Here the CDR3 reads CASGLVVDRGGTEAFF. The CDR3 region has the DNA TGTGCTAGTGGTTTGGTAGTGGACAGGGGTGGAACTGAAGCTTTCTTT.

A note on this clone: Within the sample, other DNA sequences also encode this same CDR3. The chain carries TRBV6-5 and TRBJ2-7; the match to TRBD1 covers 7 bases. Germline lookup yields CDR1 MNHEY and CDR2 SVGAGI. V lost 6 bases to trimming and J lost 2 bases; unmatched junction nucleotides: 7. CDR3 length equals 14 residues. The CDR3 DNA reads TGTGCCAGCAGCTCCTACAGGGGACCCTACGAGCAGTACTTC. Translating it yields CASSSYRGPYEQYF.

The CDR3 region is CASSFQLGSGNTIYF. The CDR3 nucleotides are TGTGCCAGCAGCTTCCAACTTGGCTCTGGAAACACCATATATTTT. The chain is built from TRBV7-9 and TRBJ1-3; D remains unclear. Per germline, CDR1 SEHNR and CDR2 FQNEAQ (reference sequence). This CDR3 contains 15 residues. Deletions cut 3 bases from V and 0 bases from J, with 9 bases between.

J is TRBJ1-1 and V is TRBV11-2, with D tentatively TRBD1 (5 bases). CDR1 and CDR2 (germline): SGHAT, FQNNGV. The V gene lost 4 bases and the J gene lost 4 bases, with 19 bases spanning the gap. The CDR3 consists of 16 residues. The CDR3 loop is CASSYKRVQGGTEAFF. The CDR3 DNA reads TGTGCCAGCAGCTATAAGAGAGTCCAGGGAGGCACTGAAGCTTTCTTT.

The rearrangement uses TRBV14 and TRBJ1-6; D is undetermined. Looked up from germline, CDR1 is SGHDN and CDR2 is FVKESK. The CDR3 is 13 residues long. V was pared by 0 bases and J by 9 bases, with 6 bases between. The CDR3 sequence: CASSQDRFSPLHF. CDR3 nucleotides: TGTGCCAGCAGCCAAGATCGGTTTTCACCCCTCCACTTT.